What follows are 17 T cell receptor beta chains derived from one specimen sequenced in a study of regulatory T cells in long-lasting Graves disease. The sample's time point: newly diagnosed GD, antithyroid drugs for less than 3 months. The TCR library used RNA extracted from PBMCs. Combining iRepertoire HTBI primers with Arm-PCR of CDR3 regions, the authors built TCR beta libraries. TCRdb called the multiplex PCR reads again in MiXCR, with one record for every CDR3 protein. The sample gives around 250,000 distinct CDR3 sequences, more than 15% of which show up once; approximately 15% is in the top ten. The same sample was also used in a study of T cells in Graves' hyperthyroidism and ophthalmopathy.

Sequenced material: peripheral blood mononuclear cells (PBMCs), taken at new diagnosis, from a patient treated with antithyroid drugs. Receptor source: a woman aged 30 to 39 with Graves disease.

In this sample, this clonotype turned up many times. The chain employs TRBV5-6 and TRBJ2-7; 10 bases map to TRBD1. V lost 1 base, J lost 2 bases, and 12 bases stayed unmatched. Germline CDR1 reads SGHDT; CDR2 reads YYEEEE. The CDR3 has 18 residues. This chain's CDR3 is CASSLLGTGVRVAYEQYF. In nucleotides, the CDR3 is TGTGCCAGCAGCTTGTTGGGGACAGGGGTAAGGGTCGCCTACGAGCAGTACTTC.

This clonotype was detected many times. This chain connects TRBV20-1 to TRBJ1-5; a weak D match, TRBD1 (5 bases). This CDR3 is 14 amino acids long. From germline, CDR1 is DFQATT and CDR2 SNEGSKA (reference sequence). Trimming cost V 1 base and J 1 base, with 8 bases left between them. CDR3 amino acids: CSARGQLSNQPQHF. CDR3 DNA: TGCAGTGCTAGAGGACAGTTAAGCAATCAGCCCCAGCATTTT.

The rearrangement links TRBV7-8 to TRBJ1-2; 7 positions agree with TRBD1. CDR3 length: 16 residues. Germline V lookup: CDR1 SGHVS, CDR2 FQNEAQ. Losses at the gene ends were 4 bases for V and 5 bases for J; bases not matched to a gene: 13. The CDR3 DNA is TGTGCCAGCAGCTCTAGGTGGACAGGAAGACAATATGGCTACACCTTC. It is translated as CASSSRWTGRQYGYTF.

This clonotype appeared many times. The gene calls are TRBV5-1 and TRBJ2-2, with D perhaps matching TRBD1 (6 bases). Trimming took off 0 bases at V and 2 bases at J, with 14 bases between the two ends. The germline V gene has CDR1 SGHRS and CDR2 YFSETQ. The CDR3 is 17 residues long. The CDR3 DNA sequence: TGCGCCAGCAGCTTGGCTGGGGCAGGGGAAAACACCGGGGAGCTGTTTTTT. Its protein is CASSLAGAGENTGELFF.

As for this clonotype: This may arise from a read error, as a much more abundant clone is one base away. Likely a read error: the CDR3 ends without its conserved phenylalanine or tryptophan. This chain connects TRBV5-1 to TRBJ2-7; 7 bases align to TRBD2. The trim removed 3 bases at V and 7 bases at J, leaving 13 bases unmatched. CDR3 length: 15 residues. The V gene's germline CDR1 is SGHRS and CDR2 YFSETQ. This CDR3 is CASSSRTRLAGEQYL. The DNA for the CDR3 is TGCGCCAGCAGCTCCAGAACCAGACTAGCTGGGGAGCAGTACTTA.

Only a few counts were recorded for this clonotype. The chain employs TRBV9 and TRBJ2-1; tentatively, D is TRBD1 or TRBD2 (5 bases each). V was cut by 3 bases and J by 6 bases, with 7 bases left in between. CDR3 length: 12 residues. CDR1 is SGDLS, CDR2 YYNGEE, per germline. This CDR3 is CASSGGRNEQFF. The CDR3 nucleotides read TGTGCCAGCAGCGGGGGACGCAATGAGCAGTTCTTC.

This clonotype was seen at least ten times. The J gene is TRBJ2-3, the V gene TRBV7-9; possibly TRBD1 for D (6 bases). V shed 11 bases and J shed 3 bases, with 21 bases lying between them. CDR3 length: 15 amino acids. The germline CDR1 and CDR2 sequences are SEHNR and FQNEAQ (reference sequence). The CDR3: CAHVPRDTGTDTQYF. In DNA, the CDR3 is TGTGCCCACGTGCCCCGGGACACGGGGACAGATACGCAGTATTTT. Variable domain in full (rest from reference TRBV7-9 and TRBJ2-3): DTGVSQNPRHKITKRGQNVTFRCDPISEHNRLYWYRQTLGQGPEFLTYFQNEAQLEKSRLLSDRFSAERPKGSFSTLEIQRTEQGDSAMYLCAHVPRDTGTDTQYFGPGTRLTVL.

In this sample, this clonotype turned up many times. V usage is TRBV7-9 and J usage is TRBJ2-7, with 8 bases lining up with TRBD1. This CDR3 has 17 amino acids. Trimming removed 0 bases from V and 5 bases from J; junction bases left unmatched: 12. CDR1 and CDR2 from the germline V gene are SEHNR and FQNEAQ (reference sequence). CDR3 DNA: TGTGCCAGCAGCTTAGCGATTCCCCGGGACAGGTACCACGAGCAGTACTTC. This sequence encodes CASSLAIPRDRYHEQYF.

In this sample, this clonotype turned up many times. The chain couples TRBV7-3 to TRBJ1-1, with D unclear. The V end was cut by 2 bases, the J end by 1 base, with 5 bases between. There are 13 residues in the CDR3. The germline V gene has CDR1 SGHTA and CDR2 FQGTGA. The CDR3 loop is CASSLSKNTEAFF. The CDR3, as DNA: TGTGCCAGCAGCTTATCGAAGAACACTGAAGCTTTCTTT.

This clonotype was recorded many times. CDR3 protein: CASQVGPGGRTGELFF. CDR3 DNA: TGTGCCAGTCAAGTAGGTCCGGGGGGGCGCACCGGGGAGCTGTTTTTT. The gene calls are TRBV19 and TRBJ2-2, with TRBD2 matching over 8 bases. The CDR3 runs 16 residues. The germline V gene has CDR1 LNHDA and CDR2 SQIVND (reference sequence). The trim removed 8 bases at V and 4 bases at J, leaving 12 bases unmatched.

This clonotype was seen at least ten times. The chain couples TRBV6-5 to TRBJ2-7; D is undetermined. This CDR3 has 13 residues. Deletions cut 2 bases from V and 1 base from J, with 6 bases between. Per germline, CDR1 MNHEY and CDR2 SVGAGI. In nucleotides, the CDR3 is TGTGCCAGCAGTTACCGGATTTCCTACGAGCAGTACTTC. Translation: CASSYRISYEQYF.

This clonotype was picked up many times. J is TRBJ2-1 and V is TRBV7-2; the match to TRBD1 covers 7 bases. The germline gives CDR1 SGHTA, CDR2 FQGNSA. The CDR3 runs 13 residues. Losses at the gene ends were 5 bases for V and 8 bases for J; bases not matched to a gene: 6. CDR3 coding DNA: TGTGCCAGCAGCACCCGACAGGGATATGAGCAGTTCTTC. This sequence encodes CASSTRQGYEQFF.

This clonotype was seen many times. The rearrangement uses TRBV24-1 and TRBJ2-3; D is ambiguous. The germline CDR1 and CDR2 sequences are KGHDR and SFDVKD. V was pared by 3 bases and J by 6 bases, with 9 bases between. This CDR3 is built from 13 residues. CDR3 coding DNA: TGTGCCACCAGTGATCCCACAACGGATACGCAGTATTTT. It yields the protein CATSDPTTDTQYF.

This clonotype was seen repeatedly, ten times or more. This chain connects TRBV7-9 to TRBJ1-1, with a weak D call TRBD1 (5 bases). The V end was cut by 1 base, the J end by 6 bases, with 15 bases between. The CDR3 sequence is 15 residues long. Germline loops: CDR1 SEHNR, CDR2 FQNEAQ (reference sequence). The CDR3 region has the DNA TGTGCCAGCAGCTTAGTCCTGGGGGTGGACCCTGAAGCTTTCTTT. Translated: CASSLVLGVDPEAFF.

This clonotype was seen once. The chain combines TRBV4-1 with TRBJ2-1, with D possibly being TRBD2 (6 bases). The V end was cut by 3 bases, the J end by 5 bases, with 11 bases between. Germline CDR1 and CDR2: MGHRA and YSYEKL. This CDR3 is built from 14 residues. This CDR3 is CASSQGTLDNEQFF. The CDR3 DNA reads as TGCGCCAGCAGCCAGGGGACTCTCGACAATGAGCAGTTCTTC.

The sample holds many counts of this clonotype. Since a much larger clone is just one base distant, this may be a read error. The V and J genes are TRBV20-1 and TRBJ2-1, with 9 bases lining up with TRBD1. This CDR3 is 14 amino acids long. Germline CDR1 DFQATT, CDR2 SNEGSKA (reference sequence). CDR3 nucleotide sequence: TGCAGTGCCGAACAGGGGGCGGACTACGATGAGCAGTTCTTC. Amino acids: CSAEQGADYDEQFF.

This clonotype was counted many times. The chain is built from TRBV10-3 and TRBJ2-7, with 9 positions matching TRBD1. There are 13 residues in the CDR3. Germline V gene sequence: CDR1 ENHRY, CDR2 SYGVKD. V was pared by 9 bases and J by 5 bases, with 8 bases of the junction left unmatched. The CDR3 is CAIRGQGIHEQYF. CDR3 sequence (DNA): TGTGCCATACGGGGACAGGGTATCCACGAGCAGTACTTC.